These T cell receptor beta chains were read from a single sample in a study of post-analysis software for immune sequencing data. TCRdb processed the PCR reads anew with MiXCR; each CDR3 protein has one entry. The table lists almost 700,000 distinct CDR3 sequences, approximately 59% of them singletons. Sequencing used blood. These receptor sequences come from a girl aged 2 to 10 with multiple sclerosis. Both conserved end residues are part of each CDR3. D genes are given only for firm matches. Clone size, where shown, is once, few, many, or a class for clones that have expanded.

>TRBJ2-7|TRBD1|once|TRBV5-1
CASSLMGQGTEQYF
TGCGCCAGCAGCTTGATGGGACAGGGGACTGAGCAGTACTTC
>TRBJ2-5|NA|few|TRBV6-6
CASSYSTGVGETQYF
TGTGCCAGCAGTTACTCGACGGGGGTCGGAGAGACCCAGTACTTC
>TRBJ1-2|NA|few|TRBV29-1
CSAHERDEYGYTF
TGCAGCGCGCACGAACGCGATGAATATGGCTACACCTTC
>TRBJ2-3|TRBD2|many|TRBV24-1
CATSDPIPGLNGDTQYF
TGTGCCACCAGTGACCCCATACCGGGACTAAACGGAGATACGCAGTATTTT
>TRBJ1-2|TRBD1|NA|TRBV20-1
CSARDGTGEGGYTF
TGCAGTGCTAGAGATGGAACAGGGGAGGGTGGCTACACCTTC
>TRBJ2-4|NA|NA|TRBV28
CASSEGRGIIQYF
TGTGCCAGCAGCGAGGGGAGAGGAATCATTCAGTACTTC
>TRBJ1-5|TRBD1|NA|TRBV15
CATSRGGTGVNQPRHF
TGTGCCACCAGCAGAGGCGGGACAGGGGTTAATCAGCCCCGGCATTTT
>TRBJ1-1|TRBD1|NA|TRBV6-6
CASSGQALNTEAFF
TGTGCCAGCAGCGGACAGGCCCTGAACACTGAGGCTTTCTTT
>TRBJ1-2|NA|NA|TRBV4-2
CASSQEISNYGYTF
TGTGCCAGCAGCCAAGAGATCAGCAACTATGGCTACACCTTC
>TRBJ2-5|TRBD1|NA|TRBV7-6
CASSLGRGQLQETQYF
TGTGCCAGCAGCTTAGGCAGGGGACAGCTCCAAGAGACCCAGTACTTC
>TRBJ2-5|NA|few|TRBV4-3
CASSQAVGWQETQYF
TGCGCCAGCAGCCAAGCTGTTGGTTGGCAAGAGACCCAGTACTTC
>TRBJ2-4|TRBD2|NA|TRBV6-2/TRBV6-3
CASSYYEGGRATQYF
TGTGCCAGCAGTTACTATGAAGGAGGGAGGGCCACCCAGTACTTC
>TRBJ1-2|NA|NA|TRBV12-3/TRBV12-4
CASSLGLDGFNYGYTF
TGTGCCAGCAGTTTAGGGTTGGACGGCTTTAACTATGGCTACACCTTC
>TRBJ1-1|NA|NA|TRBV29-1
CSVDSGTEAFF
TGCAGCGTTGACTCTGGCACTGAAGCTTTCTTT
>TRBJ1-2|NA|NA|TRBV30
CAWISGTPGLYGYTF
TGTGCCTGGATCTCCGGGACACCGGGTCTCTATGGCTACACCTTC
>TRBJ2-5|TRBD1|NA|TRBV28
CASSVPQGAQETQYF
TGTGCCAGCAGTGTTCCCCAGGGGGCACAAGAGACCCAGTACTTC
>TRBJ2-3|NA|NA|TRBV10-3
CAISRTVDTQYF
TGTGCCATCAGTCGAACAGTGGATACGCAGTATTTT
>TRBJ1-2|NA|NA|TRBV2
CASNPVDVGYGYTF
TGTGCCAGCAATCCCGTCGATGTGGGGTATGGCTACACCTTC
>TRBJ2-3|NA|NA|TRBV20-1
CSANEGDSTDTQYF
TGCAGTGCTAATGAGGGGGATAGCACAGATACGCAGTATTTT
>TRBJ1-5|TRBD1|NA|TRBV20-1
CSARDRTGGGQPQHF
TGCAGTGCTAGAGATCGGACAGGGGGAGGCCAGCCCCAGCATTTT
>TRBJ1-2|NA|few|TRBV29-1
CSVVGPVYGYTF
TGCAGCGTTGTCGGGCCGGTCTATGGCTACACCTTC
>TRBJ2-3|NA|NA|TRBV24-1
CATSGRLGDTQYF
TGTGCCACCAGTGGCAGACTGGGAGATACGCAGTATTTT
>TRBJ2-5|NA|NA|TRBV6-6
CASSYFDGEETQYF
TGTGCCAGCAGTTACTTCGACGGAGAAGAGACCCAGTACTTC
>TRBJ2-7|NA|NA|TRBV5-1
CASSLSEGNYEQYF
TGCGCCAGCAGCTTGTCAGAGGGCAATTACGAGCAGTACTTC
>TRBJ2-1|TRBD2|NA|TRBV7-9
CASSPGLAGGDEQVF
TGTGCCAGCAGCCCGGGACTAGCGGGAGGCGATGAGCAGGTCTTC
>TRBJ2-1|NA|NA|TRBV7-9
CASSLQSDEQFF
TGTGCCAGCAGCTTACAAAGCGATGAGCAGTTCTTC
>TRBJ2-1|NA|NA|TRBV12-3/TRBV12-4
CASSDGSGVSYNEQFF
TGTGCCAGCAGTGATGGGTCCGGGGTCTCATACAATGAGCAGTTCTTC
>TRBJ1-2|NA|NA|TRBV5-1
CASSLEGTGYTF
TGCGCCAGCAGCTTGGAAGGAACTGGCTACACCTTC
>TRBJ2-1|NA|few|TRBV6-2/TRBV6-3
CASNQVGNNEQFF
TGTGCCAGCAACCAGGTGGGGAACAATGAGCAGTTCTTC
>TRBJ2-3|NA|NA|TRBV7-2
CASSRRGQVRTDTQYF
TGTGCCAGCTCCAGGCGGGGCCAGGTCCGCACAGATACGCAGTATTTT
>TRBJ2-7|TRBD2|NA|TRBV29-1
CSVVAGGGYEQYF
TGCAGCGTGGTAGCGGGAGGGGGGTACGAGCAGTACTTC
>TRBJ1-4|TRBD1|NA|TRBV6-5
CASSSGTGGFSEKLFF
TGTGCCAGCAGCTCCGGGACAGGGGGCTTCTCTGAAAAACTGTTTTTT
>TRBJ2-1|TRBD2|NA|TRBV3-1
CASSQGRGNEQFF
TGCGCCAGCAGCCAAGGGAGGGGAAATGAGCAGTTCTTC
>TRBJ1-1|TRBD1|few|TRBV7-2
CASSLLQGARAFF
TGTGCCAGCAGCTTGTTGCAGGGGGCGCGAGCTTTCTTT
>TRBJ2-2|NA|once|TRBV24-1
CATSDWPDEVNTGELFF
TGTGCCACCAGTGATTGGCCGGACGAGGTGAACACCGGGGAGCTGTTTTTT
>TRBJ1-2|NA|NA|TRBV5-1
CASSSQDHYGYTF
TGCGCCAGCAGCTCCCAGGATCACTATGGCTACACCTTC
>TRBJ2-5|TRBD2|NA|TRBV20-1
CSAREGAGGYQETQYF
TGCAGTGCTAGAGAGGGCGCGGGAGGGTACCAAGAGACCCAGTACTTC
>TRBJ1-2|TRBD1|NA|TRBV11-2
CASSLNTGVYGYTF
TGTGCCAGCAGCTTAAATACAGGGGTTTATGGCTACACCTTC
>TRBJ2-3|NA|few|TRBV12-3/TRBV12-4
CASTASSDTQYF
TGTGCCAGCACCGCCTCATCAGATACGCAGTATTTT
>TRBJ1-2|NA|NA|TRBV2
CASRRLFGNYGYTF
TGTGCCAGCAGACGTCTCTTCGGAAACTATGGCTACACCTTC
>TRBJ2-5|NA|NA|TRBV25-1
CASSEWPGVQETQYF
TGTGCCAGCAGTGAATGGCCAGGGGTCCAAGAGACCCAGTACTTC
>TRBJ1-1|TRBD1|NA|TRBV29-1
CSVAGTGGLGDNTEAFF
TGCAGCGTTGCGGGCACAGGGGGATTAGGGGATAACACTGAAGCTTTCTTT
>TRBJ1-2|NA|NA|TRBV12-3/TRBV12-4
CASSYSSPYGYTF
TGTGCCAGCAGTTATTCGTCTCCCTATGGCTACACCTTC
>TRBJ2-3|NA|NA|TRBV5-6
CASSALAGHSTDTQYF
TGTGCCAGCAGTGCATTGGCGGGGCATAGCACAGATACGCAGTATTTT
>TRBJ2-7|TRBD2|NA|TRBV11-1
CASSLRAGRSSYEQYF
TGTGCCAGCAGCTTAAGAGCCGGGAGGAGCTCCTACGAGCAGTACTTC
>TRBJ1-1|TRBD1|NA|TRBV29-1
CSAQTGETEAFF
TGCAGCGCCCAAACAGGGGAAACTGAAGCTTTCTTT
>TRBJ2-1|NA|NA|TRBV29-1
CSVRESSYNEQFF
TGCAGCGTTAGGGAGAGCTCCTACAATGAGCAGTTCTTC
>TRBJ2-1|NA|NA|TRBV6-4
CASSAVPLRRRSYNEQFF
TGTGCCAGCAGTGCCGTCCCCCTCCGGCGGCGGAGCTACAATGAGCAGTTCTTC
>TRBJ2-3|TRBD2|NA|TRBV11-2
CAGSLRARTSGGPSPSTDTQYF
TGTGCCGGCAGCTTACGAGCCCGGACTAGCGGGGGCCCGAGCCCAAGCACAGATACGCAGTATTTT
>TRBJ2-1|NA|NA|TRBV4-1
CASSQAGQEVFDEQFF
TGCGCCAGCAGCCAGGCGGGGCAGGAGGTTTTCGATGAGCAGTTCTTC
>TRBJ2-7|NA|NA|TRBV7-8
CASSDGTQYF
TGTGCCAGCAGCGACGGCACCCAGTACTTC
>TRBJ2-5|NA|NA|TRBV20-1
CSASGGLRGETQYF
TGCAGTGCTAGCGGGGGGCTACGGGGAGAGACCCAGTACTTC
>TRBJ2-7|TRBD2|NA|TRBV6-2/TRBV6-3
CASSYRREATYEQYF
TGTGCCAGCAGTTACCGGCGGGAGGCCACCTACGAGCAGTACTTC